This TCR beta chain is from a study of blood T cell repertoires in COVID-19. Study information: Acute and convalescent COVID-19 samples came from the United States, Italy and Spain. Nucleic acid was either cDNA or gDNA, and it came from T cells, B-cell-depleted T cells, or PBMCs.

The CDR3 has 16 amino acids. Germline-derived CDR1 and CDR2 are LNHDA and SQIVND (reference sequence). V lost 10 bases, J lost 0 bases, and 19 bases lay in between. In the original workflow: Using reference gene primer amplification, nucleated cell counts were estimated. Assay used: immunoSEQ multiplex PCR; TCRdb lists only in-frame clones, some missing. V and J calls and clone size are those listed in that table; D and trimming were worked out from the DNA. Here the sample spans 250,000 to 300,000 clones, 90% being singletons. This clonotype originated in a woman aged 60 to 75 with COVID-19, enrolled during active disease. The material sequenced was peripheral blood. The V call is TRBV19, the J call TRBJ1-3, with D tentatively TRBD1 (5 bases). The CDR3: CATIHRGGNSGNTIYF. DNA of the CDR3: TGTGCCACCATTCACCGGGGGGGAAACTCTGGAAACACCATATATTTT.